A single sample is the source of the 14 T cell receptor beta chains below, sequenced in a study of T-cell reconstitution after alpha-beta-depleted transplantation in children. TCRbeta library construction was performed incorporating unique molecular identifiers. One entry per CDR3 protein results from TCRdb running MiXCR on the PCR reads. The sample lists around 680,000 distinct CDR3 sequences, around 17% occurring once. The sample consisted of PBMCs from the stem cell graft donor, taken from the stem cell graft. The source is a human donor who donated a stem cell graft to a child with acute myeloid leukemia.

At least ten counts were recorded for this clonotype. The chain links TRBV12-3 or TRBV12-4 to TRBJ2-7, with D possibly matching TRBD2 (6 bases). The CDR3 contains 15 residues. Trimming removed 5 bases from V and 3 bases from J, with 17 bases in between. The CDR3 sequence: CASSPFLGGNYEQYF. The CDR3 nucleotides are TGTGCCAGCAGTCCGTTTCTGGGGGGAAACTACGAGCAGTACTTC.

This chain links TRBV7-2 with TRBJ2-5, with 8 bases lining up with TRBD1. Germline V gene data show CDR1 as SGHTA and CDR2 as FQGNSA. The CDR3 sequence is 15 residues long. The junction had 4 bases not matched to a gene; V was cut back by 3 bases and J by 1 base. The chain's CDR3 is CASSFYRGSQETQYF. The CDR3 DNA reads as TGTGCCAGCAGCTTTTACAGGGGGAGCCAAGAGACCCAGTACTTC.

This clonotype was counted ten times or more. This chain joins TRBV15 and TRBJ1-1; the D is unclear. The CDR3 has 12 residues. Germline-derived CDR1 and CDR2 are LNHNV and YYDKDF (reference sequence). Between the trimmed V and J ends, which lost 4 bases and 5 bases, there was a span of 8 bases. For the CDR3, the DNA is TGTGCCACCAGCATAGGGTGGACTGAAGCTTTCTTT. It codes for CATSIGWTEAFF.

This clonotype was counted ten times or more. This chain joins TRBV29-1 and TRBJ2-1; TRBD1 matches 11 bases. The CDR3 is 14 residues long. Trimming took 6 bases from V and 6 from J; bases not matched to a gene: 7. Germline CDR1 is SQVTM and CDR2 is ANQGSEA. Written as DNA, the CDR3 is TGCAGCGTCGGGACAGGGGGTTATAGCAATGAGCAGTTCTTC. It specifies CSVGTGGYSNEQFF.

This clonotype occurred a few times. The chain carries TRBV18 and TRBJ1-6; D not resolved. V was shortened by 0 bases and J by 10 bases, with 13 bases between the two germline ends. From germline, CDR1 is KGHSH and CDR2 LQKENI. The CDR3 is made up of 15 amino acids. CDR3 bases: TGTGCCAGCTCACCACCTGGTTCGGGGAAATCACCCCTCCACTTT. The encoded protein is CASSPPGSGKSPLHF.

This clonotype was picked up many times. In nucleotides, the CDR3 is TGTGCCAGCACCGTATACACTGAAGCTTTCTTT. Translation: CASTVYTEAFF. This sequence joins TRBV12-3 or TRBV12-4 and TRBJ1-1; no definite D call. This CDR3 comprises 11 residues. Trimming took off 7 bases at V and 3 bases at J, with 6 bases between the two ends.

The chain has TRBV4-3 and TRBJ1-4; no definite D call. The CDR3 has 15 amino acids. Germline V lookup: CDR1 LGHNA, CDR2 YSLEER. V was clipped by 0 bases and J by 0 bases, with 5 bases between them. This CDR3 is CASSQDIPTNEKLFF. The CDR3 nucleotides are TGCGCCAGCAGCCAAGATATACCAACTAATGAAAAACTGTTTTTT.

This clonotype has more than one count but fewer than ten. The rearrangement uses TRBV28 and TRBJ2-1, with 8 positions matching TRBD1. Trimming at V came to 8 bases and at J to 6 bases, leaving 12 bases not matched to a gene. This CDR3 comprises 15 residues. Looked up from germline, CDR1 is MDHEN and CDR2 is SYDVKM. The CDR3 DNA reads TGTGCCAGCCTTAGCGCCGGGACAGGTTTCAATGAGCAGTTCTTC. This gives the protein CASLSAGTGFNEQFF.

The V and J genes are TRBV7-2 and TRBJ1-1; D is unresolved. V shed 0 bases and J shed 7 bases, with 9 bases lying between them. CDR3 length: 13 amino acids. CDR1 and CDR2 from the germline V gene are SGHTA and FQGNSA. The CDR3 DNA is TGTGCCAGCAGCTTAGCGCGGCAGGATGAAGCTTTCTTT. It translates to CASSLARQDEAFF.

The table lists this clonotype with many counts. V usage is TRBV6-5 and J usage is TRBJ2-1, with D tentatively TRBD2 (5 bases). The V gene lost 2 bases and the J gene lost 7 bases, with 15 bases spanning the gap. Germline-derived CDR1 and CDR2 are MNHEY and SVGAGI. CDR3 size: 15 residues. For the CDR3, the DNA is TGTGCCAGCAGTTACGCCCGATCGGGGAAAAATGAGCAGTTCTTC. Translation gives CASSYARSGKNEQFF.

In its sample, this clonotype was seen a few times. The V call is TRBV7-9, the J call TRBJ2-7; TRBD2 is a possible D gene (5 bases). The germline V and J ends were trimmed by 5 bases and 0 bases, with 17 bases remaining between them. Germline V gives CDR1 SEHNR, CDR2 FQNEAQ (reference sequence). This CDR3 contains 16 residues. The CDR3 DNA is TGTGCCAGCAGCCTATCAAGCGGTCCTGACTCCTACGAGCAGTACTTC. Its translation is CASSLSSGPDSYEQYF.

The CDR3 DNA reads TGTGCCATCAGTGAGTCGATACAGGGCGATCAGCCCCAGCATTTT. This sequence encodes CAISESIQGDQPQHF. V gene TRBV10-3 combines with J gene TRBJ1-5; D perhaps matches TRBD1 (6 bases). This CDR3 is 15 amino acids long. CDR1 is ENHRY, CDR2 SYGVKD, per germline. The V end lost 0 bases, the J end lost 5 bases, and 11 bases lay between the germline ends.

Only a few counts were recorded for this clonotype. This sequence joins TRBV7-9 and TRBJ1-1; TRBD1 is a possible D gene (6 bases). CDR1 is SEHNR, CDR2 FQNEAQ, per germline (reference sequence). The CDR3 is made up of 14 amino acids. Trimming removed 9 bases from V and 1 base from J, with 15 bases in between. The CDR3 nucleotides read TGTGCCAGTCTTGACTGGACAGCGAACACTGAAGCTTTCTTT. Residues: CASLDWTANTEAFF.

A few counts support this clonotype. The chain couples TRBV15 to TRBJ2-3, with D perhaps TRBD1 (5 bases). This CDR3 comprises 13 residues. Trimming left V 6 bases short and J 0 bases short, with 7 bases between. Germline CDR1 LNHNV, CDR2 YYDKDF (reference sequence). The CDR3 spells CATRQGSTDTQYF. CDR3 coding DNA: TGTGCCACCAGGCAGGGTAGCACAGATACGCAGTATTTT.